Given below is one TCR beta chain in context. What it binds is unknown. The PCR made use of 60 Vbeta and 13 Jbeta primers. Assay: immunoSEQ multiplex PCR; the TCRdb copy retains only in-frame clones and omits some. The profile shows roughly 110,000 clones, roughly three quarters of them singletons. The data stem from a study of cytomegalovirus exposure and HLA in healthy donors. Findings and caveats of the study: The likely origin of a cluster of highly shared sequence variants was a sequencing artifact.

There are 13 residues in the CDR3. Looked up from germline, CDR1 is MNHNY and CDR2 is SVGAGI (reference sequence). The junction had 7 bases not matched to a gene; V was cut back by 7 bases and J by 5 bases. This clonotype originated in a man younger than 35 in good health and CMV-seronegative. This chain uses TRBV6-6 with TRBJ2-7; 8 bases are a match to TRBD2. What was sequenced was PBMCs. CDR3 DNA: TGTGCCAGCACCCACGGGGGGGCTGACGAGCAGTACTTC. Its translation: CASTHGGADEQYF.